Listed below are T cell receptor beta chains from one sample, sequenced in a study of T cells in Graves' hyperthyroidism and ophthalmopathy. TCRdb redid the calling of the multiplex PCR reads with MiXCR, one entry per CDR3 protein. The sample shows about half a million distinct CDR3 sequences, less than 25% of them seen only once. Sequenced material: blood. These receptors were collected from a woman between 65 and 79 years old with Graves' ophthalmopathy. The CDR3 runs from the conserved cysteine through the conserved F or W.

V	CDR3
TRBV12-3/TRBV12-4	CASSPLAGGLSGANVLTF
TRBV18	CASSPLEGAGSPLHF
TRBV12-5	CASGPHTTQAFF
TRBV7-9	CASSRGTSGYTDTQYF
TRBV19	CASRPTGAVSGNTIYF
TRBV25-1	CASADRGPGNTIYF
TRBV28	CASSLLGLKNTEAFF
TRBV28	CASNSQGRRYGYTF
TRBV7-2	CASSSRLAGDWDTQYF
TRBV20-1	CSATPTGAYSTYEQYF
TRBV28	CASSRSGAKNIQYF
TRBV7-3	CASSLSMGTGGNRKAFF
TRBV28	CASIRTSNQPQHF
TRBV30	CAWQGARDSPLHF
TRBV6-6	CASSYRSIPSYGYTF
TRBV20-1	CSARDRDQPETQYF
TRBV7-9	CASSPMAGSNTGELFF
TRBV7-2	CASSSRGRNQPQHF
TRBV20-1	CSARTSGSAYEQYF
TRBV4-1	CATATSGTSTDTQYF
TRBV5-1	CASEKAGGANVLTF
TRBV28	CASSPSRTGNTGVLFF
TRBV30	CAWSVGGGQPQHF